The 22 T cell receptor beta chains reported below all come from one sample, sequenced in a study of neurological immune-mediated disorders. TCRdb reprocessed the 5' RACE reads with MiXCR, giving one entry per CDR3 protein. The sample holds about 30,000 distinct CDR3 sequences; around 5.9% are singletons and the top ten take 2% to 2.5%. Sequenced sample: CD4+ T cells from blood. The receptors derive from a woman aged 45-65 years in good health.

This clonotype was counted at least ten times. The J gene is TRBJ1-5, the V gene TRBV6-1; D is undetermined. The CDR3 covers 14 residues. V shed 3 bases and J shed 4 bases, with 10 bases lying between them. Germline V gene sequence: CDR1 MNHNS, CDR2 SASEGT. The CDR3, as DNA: TGTGCCAGCAGTGACGGCAGCCTAAATCAGCCCCAGCATTTT. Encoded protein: CASSDGSLNQPQHF.

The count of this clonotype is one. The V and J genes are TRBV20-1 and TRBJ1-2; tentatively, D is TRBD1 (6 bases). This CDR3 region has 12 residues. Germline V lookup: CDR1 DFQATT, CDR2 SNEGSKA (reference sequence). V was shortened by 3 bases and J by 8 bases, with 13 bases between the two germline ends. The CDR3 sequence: CSASDRPAGYTF. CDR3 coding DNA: TGCAGTGCTAGCGACAGGCCTGCGGGCTACACCTTC.

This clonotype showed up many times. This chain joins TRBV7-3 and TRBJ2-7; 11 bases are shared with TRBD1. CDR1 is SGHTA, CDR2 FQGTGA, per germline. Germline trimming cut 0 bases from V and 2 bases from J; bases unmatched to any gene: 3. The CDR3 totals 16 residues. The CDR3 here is CASSLTGTGGTYEQYF. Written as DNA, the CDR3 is TGTGCCAGCAGCTTAACGGGGACAGGGGGGACCTACGAGCAGTACTTC. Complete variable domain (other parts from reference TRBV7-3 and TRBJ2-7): GAGVSQTPSNKVTEKGKYVELRCDPISGHTALYWYRQSLGQGPEFLIYFQGTGAADDSGLPNDRFFAVRPEGSVSTLKIQRTERGDSAVYLCASSLTGTGGTYEQYFGPGTRLTVT.

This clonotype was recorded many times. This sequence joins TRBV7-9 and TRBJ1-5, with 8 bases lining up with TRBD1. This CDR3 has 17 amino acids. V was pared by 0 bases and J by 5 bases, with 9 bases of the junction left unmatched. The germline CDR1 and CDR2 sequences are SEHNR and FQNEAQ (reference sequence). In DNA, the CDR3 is TGTGCCAGCAGCTTAGCGACAGGGGTAATCCGTGATCAGCCCCAGCATTTT. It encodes CASSLATGVIRDQPQHF.

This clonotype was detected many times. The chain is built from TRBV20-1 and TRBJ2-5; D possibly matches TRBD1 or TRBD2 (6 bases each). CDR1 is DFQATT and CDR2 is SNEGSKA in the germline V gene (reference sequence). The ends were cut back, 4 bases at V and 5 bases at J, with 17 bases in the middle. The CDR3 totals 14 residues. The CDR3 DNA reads TGCAGTGCTATCGGTGGGGGGCGGGGTGAGACCCAGTACTTC. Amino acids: CSAIGGGRGETQYF.

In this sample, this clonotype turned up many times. The CDR3: CASSQGWTGADTQYF. The CDR3 DNA is TGTGCCAGCAGCCAAGGCTGGACAGGGGCAGATACGCAGTATTTT. This chain links TRBV14 with TRBJ2-3, with 9 bases aligning to TRBD1. Germline-derived CDR1 and CDR2 are SGHDN and FVKESK. There are 15 residues in the CDR3. V lost 1 base and J lost 4; bases outside the gene matches: 3.

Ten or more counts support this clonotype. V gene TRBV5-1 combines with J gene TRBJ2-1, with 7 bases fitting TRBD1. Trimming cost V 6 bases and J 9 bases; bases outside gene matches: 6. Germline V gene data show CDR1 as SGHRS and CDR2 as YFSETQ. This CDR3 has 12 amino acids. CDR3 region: CASTRQGGEQFF. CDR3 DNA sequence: TGCGCCAGCACCAGACAGGGTGGTGAGCAGTTCTTC.

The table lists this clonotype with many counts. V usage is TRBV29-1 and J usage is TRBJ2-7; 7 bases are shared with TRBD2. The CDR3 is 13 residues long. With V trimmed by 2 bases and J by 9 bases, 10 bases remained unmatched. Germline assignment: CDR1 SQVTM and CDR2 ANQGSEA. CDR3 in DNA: TGCAGCGTTGAAAAAGAAGTTCAGCGGGGGCAGTACTTC. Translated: CSVEKEVQRGQYF.

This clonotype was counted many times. The CDR3 coding sequence is TGTGCCAGCAGTGAGCCGGGACAGGGACGTTCCCACGAGCAGTACTTC. Its translation: CASSEPGQGRSHEQYF. This chain joins TRBV6-1 and TRBJ2-7, with 9 bases aligning to TRBD1. CDR1 is MNHNS, CDR2 SASEGT, per germline. This CDR3 has 16 residues. The ends lost 3 bases at V and 5 bases at J; junction bases unmatched: 11.

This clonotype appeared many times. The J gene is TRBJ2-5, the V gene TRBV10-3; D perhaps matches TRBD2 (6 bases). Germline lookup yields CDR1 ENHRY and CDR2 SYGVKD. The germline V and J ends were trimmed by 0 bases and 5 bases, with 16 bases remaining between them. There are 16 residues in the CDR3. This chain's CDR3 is CAISESRVEGPETQYF. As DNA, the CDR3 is TGTGCCATCAGTGAGTCGAGGGTGGAGGGTCCTGAGACCCAGTACTTC.

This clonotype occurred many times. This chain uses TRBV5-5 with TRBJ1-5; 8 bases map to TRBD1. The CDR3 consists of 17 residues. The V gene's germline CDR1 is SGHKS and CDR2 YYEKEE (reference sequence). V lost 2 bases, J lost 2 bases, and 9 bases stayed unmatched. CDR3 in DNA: TGTGCCAGCAGCTTCTGGTGGACAGGGCGCGGCAATCAGCCCCAGCATTTT. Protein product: CASSFWWTGRGNQPQHF.

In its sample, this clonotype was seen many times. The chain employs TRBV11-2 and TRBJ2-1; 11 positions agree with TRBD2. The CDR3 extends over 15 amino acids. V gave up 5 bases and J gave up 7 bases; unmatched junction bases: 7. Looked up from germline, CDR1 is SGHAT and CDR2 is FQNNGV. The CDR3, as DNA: TGTGCCAGCAGCAATCTAGCGGGGGGACCGAATGAGCAGTTCTTC. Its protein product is CASSNLAGGPNEQFF.

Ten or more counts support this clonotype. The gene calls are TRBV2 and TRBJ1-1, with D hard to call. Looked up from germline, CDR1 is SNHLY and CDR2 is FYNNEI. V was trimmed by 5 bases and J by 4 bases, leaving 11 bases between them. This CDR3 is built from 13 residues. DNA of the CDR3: TGTGCCAGCAGTCCTGAAATGGGCACTGAAGCTTTCTTT. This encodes CASSPEMGTEAFF.

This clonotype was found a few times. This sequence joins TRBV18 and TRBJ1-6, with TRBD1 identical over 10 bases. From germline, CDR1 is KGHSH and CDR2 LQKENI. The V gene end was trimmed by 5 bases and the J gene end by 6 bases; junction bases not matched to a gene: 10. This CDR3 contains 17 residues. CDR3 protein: CASSVLRTGGSNSPLHF. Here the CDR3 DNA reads TGTGCCAGCTCAGTTCTTCGGACAGGGGGTTCTAATTCACCCCTCCACTTT.

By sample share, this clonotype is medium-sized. CDR3 coding DNA: TGCAGTGCTAGGCAAGGGACGAGGCAGCCCCAGCATTTT. This translates into CSARQGTRQPQHF. V and J are TRBV20-1 and TRBJ1-5, with a possible D match to TRBD1 (5 bases). CDR3 length: 13 amino acids. CDR1 is DFQATT and CDR2 is SNEGSKA in the germline V gene (reference sequence). V dropped 3 bases and J dropped 7 bases, with 13 bases sitting between them.

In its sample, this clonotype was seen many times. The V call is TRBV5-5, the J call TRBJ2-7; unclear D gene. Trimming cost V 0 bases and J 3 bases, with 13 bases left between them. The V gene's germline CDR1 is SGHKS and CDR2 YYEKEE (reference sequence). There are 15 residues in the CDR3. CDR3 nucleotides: TGTGCCAGCAGCTTGGAATGGGCGTCTCGCTACGAGCAGTACTTC. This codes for CASSLEWASRYEQYF.

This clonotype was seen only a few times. CDR3 in DNA: TGTGCCAGCAGTTTATTGAAGACCAACTACGAGCAGTACTTC. This sequence encodes CASSLLKTNYEQYF. This sequence joins TRBV28 and TRBJ2-7; D remains ambiguous. Per the germline V gene, CDR1 is MDHEN and CDR2 is SYDVKM. Trimming took 1 base from V and 3 from J, leaving 10 bases between them. This CDR3 has 14 residues.

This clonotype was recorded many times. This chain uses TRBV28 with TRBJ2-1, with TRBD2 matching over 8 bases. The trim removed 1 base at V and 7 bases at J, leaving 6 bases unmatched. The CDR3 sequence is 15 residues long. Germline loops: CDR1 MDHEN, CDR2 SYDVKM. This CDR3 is CASSLSSGGVNEQFF. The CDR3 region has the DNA TGTGCCAGCAGTTTATCGTCGGGGGGGGTAAATGAGCAGTTCTTC.

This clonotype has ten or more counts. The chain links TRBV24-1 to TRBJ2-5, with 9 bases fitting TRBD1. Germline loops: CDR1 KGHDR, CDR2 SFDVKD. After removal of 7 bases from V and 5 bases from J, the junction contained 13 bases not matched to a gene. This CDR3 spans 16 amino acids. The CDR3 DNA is TGTGCCACCAGCCCCTCCACCGGGACAGGGATTGAGACCCAGTACTTC. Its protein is CATSPSTGTGIETQYF.

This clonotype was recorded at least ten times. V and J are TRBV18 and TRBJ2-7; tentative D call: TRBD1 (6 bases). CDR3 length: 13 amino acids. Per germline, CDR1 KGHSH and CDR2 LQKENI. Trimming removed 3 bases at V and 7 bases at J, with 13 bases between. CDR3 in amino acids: CASSPGDKAEQYF. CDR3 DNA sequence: TGTGCCAGCTCACCGGGGGACAAAGCGGAGCAGTACTTC.

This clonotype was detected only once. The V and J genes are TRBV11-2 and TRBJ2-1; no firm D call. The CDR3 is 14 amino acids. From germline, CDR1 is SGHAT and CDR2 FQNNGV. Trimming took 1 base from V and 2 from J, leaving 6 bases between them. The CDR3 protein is CASSLARAYNEQFF. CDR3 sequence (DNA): TGTGCCAGCAGCTTAGCACGGGCCTACAATGAGCAGTTCTTC. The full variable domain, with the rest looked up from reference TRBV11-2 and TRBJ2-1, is EAGVAQSPRYKIIEKRQSVAFWCNPISGHATLYWYQQILGQGPKLLIQFQNNGVVDDSQLPKDRFSAERLKGVDSTLKIQPAKLEDSAVYLCASSLARAYNEQFFGPGTRLTVL.

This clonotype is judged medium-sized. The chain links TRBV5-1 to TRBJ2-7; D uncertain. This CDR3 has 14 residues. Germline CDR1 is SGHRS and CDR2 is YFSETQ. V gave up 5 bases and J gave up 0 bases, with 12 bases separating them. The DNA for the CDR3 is TGCGCCAGCAGATTCGAATGGGGCTCCTACGAGCAGTACTTC. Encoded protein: CASRFEWGSYEQYF.